This T cell receptor (beta chain) came from a study of control samples from healthy donors and cancer patients. TCRdb's table, derived via immunoSEQ multiplex PCR, lists solely in-frame clones and lacks some. Of 35,000 to 50,000 clones in the sample, around 87% are singletons; the top ten hold about a tenth. Germline V gives CDR1 SEHNR, CDR2 FQNEAQ (reference sequence). The CDR3 consists of 16 residues. V lost 5 bases to trimming and J lost 3 bases; unmatched junction nucleotides: 8. This chain uses TRBV7-9 with TRBJ1-4, with 8 bases matching TRBD1. This TCR derives from a woman aged 55-69 years with lung cancer. Sequencing input: PBMCs. The CDR3 protein is CASSPWTGSANEKLFF. In DNA form, the CDR3 reads TGTGCCAGCAGCCCTTGGACAGGGAGTGCTAATGAAAAACTGTTTTTT.